This T cell receptor beta chain was sequenced in a study of identical twins. Study-level findings and limits: Out-of-frame alpha sequences common to twins exhibited an excess of low generation probability. Twin sharing of out-of-frame TCR alpha was underestimated by models in monozygotic pairs.

The CDR3 has 13 amino acids. Germline V gene lookup returns CDR1 ENHRY and CDR2 SYGVKD. V lost 6 bases to trimming and J lost 3 bases; unmatched junction nucleotides: 4. This clonotype was seen a few times. As yet, its antigen is unknown. Addition of a universal primer site occurred through template switching, and cDNA carried unique molecular identifiers. In TCRdb, the 5' RACE reads were re-called with MiXCR into one record per CDR3 protein. The data hold approximately 1.8 million distinct CDR3 sequences, with more than 30% observed a single time. What was sequenced was cord blood. The sequence was collected from a newborn girl in good health. The chain is built from TRBV10-3 and TRBJ1-2; the match to TRBD1 covers 7 bases. Written as DNA, the CDR3 is TGTGCCATCAGGCCCGGACAGGACTATGGCTACACCTTC. Translation gives CAIRPGQDYGYTF.